What follows are 3 T cell receptor beta chains derived from one specimen sequenced in a study of tumor-infiltrating lymphocytes in oesophageal squamous cell carcinoma. TCRdb redid the calling of the PCR reads with MiXCR, one entry per CDR3 protein. The sample has about 20,000 distinct CDR3 sequences; around 40% are singletons. Input material: blood. The source is a male donor with esophageal squamous cell carcinoma.

This clonotype is labeled as medium-sized (0.01 to 0.1%). CDR3 loop: CASSLEGGNYGYTF. For the CDR3, the DNA is TGTGCCAGCAGCTTAGAAGGTGGTAACTATGGCTACACCTTC. The V and J genes are TRBV11-2 and TRBJ1-2; unclear D gene. Trimming cost V 0 bases and J 1 base, with 6 bases left between them. CDR1 and CDR2 from the germline V gene are SGHAT and FQNNGV. The CDR3 totals 14 residues. The full variable domain, in which reference TRBV11-2 and TRBJ1-2 provide the parts outside the CDR3, is EAGVAQSPRYKIIEKRQSVAFWCNPISGHATLYWYQQILGQGPKLLIQFQNNGVVDDSQLPKDRFSAERLKGVDSTLKIQPAKLEDSAVYLCASSLEGGNYGYTFGSGTRLTVV.

In this sample, this clonotype turned up a few times. The chain combines TRBV3-1 with TRBJ2-3; 9 positions agree with TRBD2. Germline CDR1 LGHDT, CDR2 YNNKEL (reference sequence). With 0 bases clipped from V and 2 bases from J, the junction kept 12 bases outside the gene matches. The CDR3 runs 19 residues. The DNA of the CDR3 is TGTGCCAGCAGCCAAGATCTTTATCCTAGCGGGGACCTCACAGATACGCAGTATTTT. The encoded protein is CASSQDLYPSGDLTDTQYF.

The table lists this clonotype with many counts. The chain is built from TRBV12-3 or TRBV12-4 and TRBJ1-6; D might be TRBD1 (6 bases). The length of the CDR3 is 16 residues. With 4 bases removed from V and 0 bases from J, the gap between germline ends came to 10 bases. This CDR3 reads CASSWGGNSYNSPLHF. The CDR3 nucleotides read TGTGCCAGCAGTTGGGGGGGCAACTCCTATAATTCACCCCTCCACTTT.